This TCR beta chain was sequenced in a study of identical twins. Germline V gene sequence: CDR1 SGDLS, CDR2 YYNGEE. This CDR3 has 16 residues. The trim removed 4 bases at V and 5 bases at J, leaving 9 bases unmatched. TCRdb re-derived calls from the 5' RACE reads in MiXCR, one entry per CDR3 protein. Found here are fewer than 550,000 distinct CDR3 sequences, approximately 15% of them singletons; the top ten hold approximately 1%. Healthy Caucasians made up all donors. Whole-study findings and limits: Excess sharing by twins proved weaker in beta out-of-frame sequences. Fewer insertions characterized abundant cord blood beta clonotypes, whereas memory repertoires showed none.

There are a few counts of this clonotype. Its antigen is unidentified. These data are also associated with another study on yellow fever vaccine responses in identical twins.

The rearrangement links TRBV9 to TRBJ2-5; TRBD1 agrees at 12 bases. This clonotype was obtained from a young woman in good health. The sample was CD4+ T cells sorted from blood. This CDR3 reads CASSPGGQGAFETQYF. For the CDR3, the DNA is TGTGCCAGCAGCCCAGGGGGACAGGGGGCCTTCGAGACCCAGTACTTC. Filled out from reference TRBV9 and TRBJ2-5, the complete variable domain reads DSGVTQTPKHLITATGQRVTLRCSPRSGDLSVYWYQQSLDQGLQFLIQYYNGEERAKGNILERFSAQQFPDLHSELNLSSLELGDSALYFCASSPGGQGAFETQYFGPGTRLLVL.